The sequence of this TCR beta chain was determined in a study of T cell responses to AZD1222 COVID-19 vaccine. Across the whole study: Both about-4-week and about-12-week second-dose recipients were combined.

Germline CDR1 MRHNA, CDR2 SNTAGT. V dropped 4 bases and J dropped 4 bases, with 10 bases sitting between them. The CDR3 is made up of 13 amino acids. Notes on the study in general: At baseline, just six AZD1222 recipients tested seropositive. A rise in Spike-specific TCR breadth and depth followed two AZD1222 doses. Among spike-specific TCRs, nearly half reportedly target unmutated variant regions.

TCRdb keeps only in-frame clones here, not all; method: immunoSEQ multiplex PCR. This table has about 160,000 clones, 88% appearing once. As for this clone: Its target is unknown.

The receptor's source is an adult in good health. Sequenced here: peripheral blood, sampled on day 0 of AZD1222 vaccination. The chain is built from TRBV6-4 and TRBJ1-1, with D unresolved. The CDR3 reads CASSGQVGTEAFF. In nucleotides, the CDR3 is TGTGCCAGCAGTGGGCAGGTCGGCACTGAAGCTTTCTTT.